The 21 T cell receptor beta chains presented below share a single source sample, sequenced in a study of cytomegalovirus exposure and HLA in healthy donors. In the PCR, 60 Vbeta and 13 Jbeta primers were used. Measured with immunoSEQ multiplex PCR; TCRdb has only the in-frame clones, and not every one. In the table there are about 180,000 clones, approximately 84% of which are singletons. Sequences were obtained from PBMCs. The receptors here all came from a girl aged 10-17 years in good health and CMV-seropositive.

The chain carries TRBV7-2 and TRBJ1-2; no reliable D call. CDR3 length: 15 residues. Trimming left V 4 bases short and J 0 bases short, with 12 bases between. The germline CDR1 and CDR2 sequences are SGHTA and FQGNSA. The DNA of the CDR3 is TGTGCCAGCAGCTCACCCCCCGCAGCTAACTATGGCTACACCTTC. Encoded protein: CASSSPPAANYGYTF.

In this sample, this clone turned up a few times. V and J are TRBV29-1 and TRBJ2-1; 12 nucleotides line up with TRBD2. Germline V CDR1 and CDR2: SQVTM, ANQGSEA. Germline trimming cut 3 bases from V and 4 bases from J; bases unmatched to any gene: 4. The CDR3 has 15 residues. The CDR3 sequence: CSVESSGRGYNEQFF. Written as DNA, the CDR3 is TGCAGCGTTGAGTCTAGCGGGAGGGGGTACAATGAGCAGTTCTTC.

V gene TRBV9 combines with J gene TRBJ2-1, with 7 bases matching TRBD2. V trimming: 0 bases; J trimming: 2 bases; junction bases outside the gene matches: 2. The CDR3 runs to 15 residues. The germline gives CDR1 SGDLS, CDR2 YYNGEE. The CDR3 loop is CASSVGTRPYNEQFF. DNA of the CDR3: TGTGCCAGCAGCGTAGGGACTAGACCCTACAATGAGCAGTTCTTC.

The V gene is TRBV6-5, the J gene TRBJ2-7; TRBD2 agrees at 7 bases. Trimming cost V 0 bases and J 2 bases; bases outside gene matches: 4. CDR1 and CDR2 from the germline V gene are MNHEY and SVGAGI. The length of the CDR3 is 15 residues. The chain's CDR3 is CASSYSSGKPYEQYF. Here the CDR3 DNA reads TGTGCCAGCAGTTACTCAAGCGGGAAGCCCTACGAGCAGTACTTC.

V usage is TRBV14 and J usage is TRBJ2-3; 7 nucleotides agree with TRBD1. J gave up 4 bases and V 9 bases, and 13 bases lay outside the gene matches. The germline CDR1 and CDR2 sequences are SGHDN and FVKESK. CDR3 size: 15 residues. The CDR3 DNA follows: TGTGCCAGTCGACAGACAGGGCTAGACCCAGATACGCAGTATTTT. Residues: CASRQTGLDPDTQYF.

V usage is TRBV6-5 and J usage is TRBJ2-1; D not certain. The V end lost 4 bases, the J end lost 10 bases, and 14 bases lay between the germline ends. CDR3 length: 13 amino acids. The germline CDR1 and CDR2 sequences are MNHEY and SVGAGI. In nucleotides, the CDR3 is TGTGCCAGCAGTTCCCCCCTACCCCCCGAGCAGTTCTTC. This translates into CASSSPLPPEQFF.

This chain connects TRBV9 to TRBJ1-2; 7 positions agree with TRBD1. Germline V gene sequence: CDR1 SGDLS, CDR2 YYNGEE. The CDR3 has 15 amino acids. The junction had 8 bases not matched to a gene; V was cut back by 0 bases and J by 6 bases. The CDR3 coding sequence is TGTGCCAGCAGCGTAGCGGCAGGGGGGTTTGATGGCTACACCTTC. Protein: CASSVAAGGFDGYTF. The full variable domain, its missing parts supplied by reference TRBV9 and TRBJ1-2, is DSGVTQTPKHLITATGQRVTLRCSPRSGDLSVYWYQQSLDQGLQFLIQYYNGEERAKGNILERFSAQQFPDLHSELNLSSLELGDSALYFCASSVAAGGFDGYTFGSGTRLTVV.

The rearrangement uses TRBV6-1 and TRBJ1-2; D uncertain. V lost 1 base and J 4 bases, leaving 10 bases between the germline ends. The CDR3 contains 14 residues. Germline CDR1 MNHNS, CDR2 SASEGT. This CDR3 is CASSEGIGSYGYTF. The CDR3 DNA is TGTGCCAGCAGTGAAGGGATCGGGAGCTATGGCTACACCTTC.

This chain links TRBV30 with TRBJ2-1, with D possibly being TRBD2 (6 bases). V was clipped by 2 bases and J by 12 bases, with 20 bases between them. Germline CDR1 and CDR2: GTSNPN and SVGIG (reference sequence). The CDR3 is 14 amino acids. The CDR3 sequence is CAWSRGLEGAGQFF. CDR3 bases: TGTGCCTGGAGTCGTGGCCTGGAGGGTGCCGGGCAGTTCTTC.

J is TRBJ2-1 and V is TRBV5-4; 10 nucleotides agree with TRBD2. There are 16 residues in the CDR3. Germline V gene sequence: CDR1 SGHNT, CDR2 YYREEE (reference sequence). V gave up 4 bases and J gave up 7 bases; unmatched junction bases: 11. CDR3 in DNA: TGTGCCAGCAGCCGCGGTATACTAGCGGGAAGGAATGAGCAGTTCTTC. It encodes CASSRGILAGRNEQFF.

The chain employs TRBV29-1 and TRBJ2-1; D may be TRBD2 (6 bases). The V end was cut by 5 bases, the J end by 5 bases, with 19 bases between. This CDR3 has 15 residues. From germline, CDR1 is SQVTM and CDR2 ANQGSEA. The CDR3 loop reads CSVSPRLVPDNEQFF. The CDR3 nucleotides are TGCAGCGTTTCACCCAGACTAGTTCCAGACAATGAGCAGTTCTTC.

The rearrangement joins TRBV27 to TRBJ2-1; the match to TRBD1 covers 7 bases. Trimming at V came to 5 bases and at J to 1 base, leaving 11 bases not matched to a gene. Per the germline V gene, CDR1 is MNHEY and CDR2 is SMNVEV (reference sequence). The CDR3 is 17 amino acids. CDR3 DNA: TGTGCCAGCAGTCCGAAGGGGGCCCATCCATCCTACAATGAGCAGTTCTTC. This gives the protein CASSPKGAHPSYNEQFF.

V gene TRBV30 combines with J gene TRBJ1-4; D gene uncertain. CDR3 length: 12 residues. The germline CDR1 and CDR2 sequences are GTSNPN and SVGIG (reference sequence). V was clipped by 3 bases and J by 7 bases, with 9 bases between them. CDR3 protein: CAWSGASEKLFF. The CDR3 region has the DNA TGTGCCTGGAGCGGAGCCAGTGAAAAACTGTTTTTT.

This chain's CDR3 is CASSSTRYGYTF. The CDR3 DNA reads TGCGCCAGCAGCTCTACGCGGTATGGCTACACCTTC. V usage is TRBV5-1 and J usage is TRBJ1-2; D gene uncertain. The V gene's germline CDR1 is SGHRS and CDR2 YFSETQ. Trimming stripped 3 bases from V and 5 bases from J, with 8 bases between. The CDR3 spans 12 residues.

The J gene is TRBJ1-2, the V gene TRBV29-1, with D hard to call. This CDR3 is built from 12 residues. Germline loops: CDR1 SQVTM, CDR2 ANQGSEA. Trimming shortened V by 5 bases and J by 4 bases, and 11 bases separated the two germline ends. Written as DNA, the CDR3 is TGCAGCGTTCCCTCCGGGAGCTATGGCTACACCTTC. Translated: CSVPSGSYGYTF.

The chain employs TRBV4-1 and TRBJ2-1, with a weak D call TRBD2 (5 bases). V was pared by 2 bases and J by 2 bases, with 10 bases between. There are 15 residues in the CDR3. From germline, CDR1 is MGHRA and CDR2 YSYEKL. CDR3 bases: TGCGCCAGCAGCCAAAGCGTCGGGGCCTACAATGAGCAGTTCTTC. It translates to CASSQSVGAYNEQFF.

This sequence joins TRBV10-3 and TRBJ2-3; 10 bases agree with TRBD2. Per germline, CDR1 ENHRY and CDR2 SYGVKD. The V gene end was trimmed by 11 bases and the J gene end by 2 bases; junction bases not matched to a gene: 7. This CDR3 is built from 14 residues. The CDR3 DNA sequence: TGTGCCGCGCAAGCGGGAGGGACCACAGATACGCAGTATTTT. Protein sequence: CAAQAGGTTDTQYF.

The rearrangement uses TRBV27 and TRBJ1-1; the match to TRBD1 covers 7 bases. CDR1 and CDR2 (germline): MNHEY, SMNVEV (reference sequence). The CDR3 contains 14 residues. V lost 5 bases and J lost 4; bases outside the gene matches: 7. The CDR3 region is CASSARQGFTEAFF. The CDR3 bases are TGTGCCAGCAGTGCTCGACAGGGTTTCACTGAAGCTTTCTTT.

The V gene is TRBV15, the J gene TRBJ1-1; D not resolved. Trimming took 5 bases from V and 0 from J, leaving 7 bases between them. Germline CDR1 and CDR2: LNHNV and YYDKDF (reference sequence). This CDR3 is built from 13 residues. The DNA of the CDR3 is TGTGCCACCAGCCCGAGGGTGAACACTGAAGCTTTCTTT. This sequence encodes CATSPRVNTEAFF.

The genes are TRBV25-1 and TRBJ1-2; the match to TRBD1 covers 9 bases. After removal of 4 bases from V and 7 bases from J, the junction contained 10 bases not matched to a gene. From germline, CDR1 is MGHDK and CDR2 SYGVNS. This CDR3 region has 15 residues. The CDR3 bases are TGTGCCAGCAGTGTCGCCGGGACAGGGCTCGGTGGCTACACCTTC. It codes for CASSVAGTGLGGYTF.

The chain links TRBV6-4 to TRBJ2-1; 13 bases fit TRBD2. CDR1 is MRHNA and CDR2 is SNTAGT in the germline V gene. This CDR3 comprises 16 residues. Trimming at V came to 2 bases and at J to 2 bases, leaving 0 bases not matched to a gene. The CDR3 reads CASSDGTSGAYNEQFF. The CDR3, as DNA: TGTGCCAGCAGTGACGGGACTAGCGGGGCCTACAATGAGCAGTTCTTC.